Below are 5 T cell receptor beta chains sequenced from a single sample in a study of neoadjuvant anti-PD-1 for oral cavity cancer. Data came from immunoSEQ multiplex PCR; TCRdb stores just in-frame clones and leaves some out. The sample includes approximately 74,000 clones, roughly four fifths of them seen just once. The starting material was PBMCs, obtained before nivolumab (anti-PD-1) treatment. All receptors come from a person aged 35-79 years with oral cavity squamous cell carcinoma.

The rearrangement uses TRBV6-5 and TRBJ2-7; 7 bases align to TRBD1. The V and J ends lost 6 bases and 4 bases, in that order; junction bases with no gene match: 0. Germline V gene sequence: CDR1 MNHEY, CDR2 SVGAGI. The CDR3 totals 11 residues. CDR3 DNA sequence: TGTGCCAGCAGACAGGGGTACGAGCAGTACTTC. As protein: CASRQGYEQYF.

The rearrangement joins TRBV2 to TRBJ2-1; no reliable D call. The CDR3 extends over 13 amino acids. Germline V gives CDR1 SNHLY, CDR2 FYNNEI. V gave up 6 bases and J gave up 6 bases, with 12 bases separating them. The chain's CDR3 is CASRGSLGNEQFF. In DNA, the CDR3 is TGTGCCAGCAGAGGGTCACTCGGCAATGAGCAGTTCTTC.

This sequence joins TRBV28 and TRBJ1-3; D gene unclear. Germline V lookup: CDR1 MDHEN, CDR2 SYDVKM. This CDR3 spans 15 amino acids. V was cut by 5 bases and J by 3 bases, with 14 bases left in between. As DNA, the CDR3 is TGTGCCAGCAGTCGGGCTACCAATCTTGGAAACACCATATATTTT. Translation: CASSRATNLGNTIYF.

The rearrangement links TRBV7-8 to TRBJ2-5; no firm D call. CDR1 and CDR2 from the germline V gene are SGHVS and FQNEAQ. V was trimmed by 5 bases and J by 1 base, leaving 8 bases between them. The length of the CDR3 is 13 residues. The CDR3 coding sequence is TGTGCCAGCAGCCCTTGGGTCCAAGAGACCCAGTACTTC. This translates into CASSPWVQETQYF.

This chain uses TRBV2 with TRBJ2-2; D gene uncertain. V lost 7 bases and J 1 base, leaving 13 bases between the germline ends. CDR1 and CDR2 from the germline V gene are SNHLY and FYNNEI. This CDR3 has 15 residues. The CDR3 sequence: CASKDTQKNTGELFF. The CDR3 coding sequence is TGTGCCAGCAAAGACACTCAAAAGAACACCGGGGAGCTGTTTTTT.